This T cell receptor beta chain was identified in a study of CD8+CD57+ T cells in acquired aplastic anemia. Whole-study context: When averaged, DNA from sorted CD4+ and CD8+ cells came to 3.2 ug. Overall study findings and caveats: Patients were compared with controls for CD8+ Simpson's diversity, and no significant difference emerged. Patients and controls were found to share approximately 31 CD8+ CDR3 sequences.

The template used for profiling TCR beta VDJ and CDR3 was genomic DNA. MiXCR, applied by TCRdb to the reads, yields one record per CDR3 protein. The profile shows under 200,000 distinct CDR3 sequences, about 64% of them singletons. The CDR3 extends over 11 amino acids. Germline CDR1 ENHRY, CDR2 SYGVKD. The V end was cut by 6 bases, the J end by 6 bases, with 8 bases between. Concerning this clonotype itself: Its antigen is currently unknown.

The specimen sequenced was sorted CD4+, CD8+, or CD8+CD57+ T cells (not recorded which) from PBMCs. The V gene is TRBV10-3, the J gene TRBJ1-1; no definite D call. The receptor comes from a human donor with severe aplastic anemia or a healthy control (not recorded which). The CDR3 sequence is CAIRTNSEAFF. CDR3 coding DNA: TGTGCCATCAGGACAAATTCTGAAGCTTTCTTT.